This T cell receptor beta chain is drawn from a study of radiotherapy plus CTLA-4 blockade in lung cancer (dated by TCRdb to the late 2010s). For context, the study as a whole: Among the enrolled patients, about 19% had an objective response, and about 30% reached disease control. Overall results and qualifications from the work: The strongest predictors of response were reported to be early dynamic shifts in blood T cell clones along with a rise in serum interferon-beta following radiation. After treatment with radiotherapy and ipilimumab, TCR clones that came from tumors expanded in the peripheral blood.

This clone was counted between two and nine times. There is no known antigen for this receptor. No quality values exist for individual bases; no much larger clone is one base distant. Deletion took 4 bases off V and 1 base off J, with a span of 12 bases between the germline ends. CDR1 and CDR2, looked up from the germline V gene (reference sequence), are SGHNT and YYREEE. From cysteine to phenylalanine, the CDR3 is 14 amino acids long. Kept here is only the CDR3 DNA, which spans 42 bases and is read in frame from base 1. The study tested focal radiation therapy combined with CTLA-4 blockade (ipilimumab) in patients with chemo-refractory metastatic non-small-cell lung cancer. The library relied on the immunoSEQ multiplex PCR assay. This immuneACCESS table, as held by TCRdb, lists in-frame sequences with V and J called but not all clones. Of the missing ones, under half trace to an unresolved V gene in checked studies; the others have no known cause. The sample profile shows some 50,000 clones; under 85% of them were found once. The ten largest clones represent roughly 3.2% of the sample.

Sample: peripheral blood, taken from a patient treated with radiotherapy plus ipilimumab. This sequence was found in a human donor with non-small cell lung cancer who had a partial response to radiotherapy plus ipilimumab. The sequence is built from TRBV5-4 and TRBJ2-7, with no reliable assignment of the D segment. The CDR3 loop reads CASSALQKSYEQYF. The sequence in DNA is TGTGCCAGCAGCGCGTTACAGAAGTCCTACGAGCAGTACTTC.